This T cell receptor beta chain was retrieved from a study of blood T cells in healthy people across ages. Study results and caveats: Diversity estimates from one million T cells were considered underestimates.

With a J-beta primer mix and a sample-barcoded 5' primer, a second PCR ran about 7 to 12 cycles. A template-switch adaptor with 12 random nucleotides tagged each cDNA molecule. One entry per CDR3 protein, called by TCRdb with MiXCR from the 5' RACE reads. The sample contains about 510,000 distinct CDR3 sequences, about 27% of which appear only once. This clonotype was counted between two and nine times. The antigen remains undetermined. V was pared by 5 bases and J by 5 bases, with 8 bases of the junction left unmatched. This CDR3 comprises 15 residues. Germline CDR1 LGHNT, CDR2 FRNRAP. The same sample was also studied in work on T cells of mothers and their children. That work states: For each mother, over 8 million TCR beta CDR3 reads were obtained, and for each child, around 3.1 million. Versus unrelated pairs, overlap was slightly higher in related mother-child pairs, without reaching significance.

Sequencing was done on a sample of blood. The chain links TRBV12-5 to TRBJ2-1, with 8 bases aligning to TRBD2. The receptor's source is a boy aged 2 to 9 in good health. CDR3 sequence (DNA): TGTGCTAGTGGTGGGAGTAGCGGGGCTAACAATGAGCAGTTCTTC. Its translation is CASGGSSGANNEQFF.